This passage covers 16 T cell receptor beta chains from one sample sequenced in a study of technical replicates of blood from several donors. Assay: immunoSEQ multiplex PCR; the TCRdb copy retains only in-frame clones and omits some. Altogether 85,000 or so clones are present, around 94% being singletons, with the ten largest covering around 0.25%. Sequencing was performed on T cells isolated from PBMCs. Source of these receptors: a human donor in good health.

This chain connects TRBV2 to TRBJ2-7; TRBD2 is a possible D gene (6 bases). This CDR3 is 12 amino acids long. The germline V and J ends were trimmed by 7 bases and 2 bases, with 9 bases remaining between them. Germline V gives CDR1 SNHLY, CDR2 FYNNEI. The CDR3 region is CASNGGTYEQYF. In DNA, the CDR3 is TGTGCCAGCAACGGGGGTACCTACGAGCAGTACTTC.

V usage is TRBV7-6 and J usage is TRBJ2-3, with TRBD2 as a possible D gene (6 bases). This CDR3 contains 15 residues. Germline CDR1 and CDR2: SGHVS and FNYEAQ. V was cut by 10 bases and J by 5 bases, with 22 bases left in between. For the CDR3, the DNA is TGTGCCATCACCCACCGGGAGTGGGCCCGAGATACGCAGTATTTT. The encoded protein is CAITHREWARDTQYF. The variable domain in full, with the rest retrieved from reference TRBV7-6 and TRBJ2-3, is GAGVSQSPRYKVTKRGQDVALRCDPISGHVSLYWYRQALGQGPEFLTYFNYEAQQDKSGLPNDRFSAERPEGSISTLTIQRTEQRDSAMYRCAITHREWARDTQYFGPGTRLTVL.

V usage is TRBV6-6 and J usage is TRBJ1-1; D not resolved. The germline V gene encodes CDR1 MNHNY and CDR2 SVGAGI (reference sequence). The CDR3 extends over 14 amino acids. Trimming cost V 3 bases and J 1 base, with 9 bases left between them. CDR3 in amino acids: CASSYLGENTEAFF. The CDR3 DNA reads as TGTGCCAGCAGTTATTTGGGAGAGAACACTGAAGCTTTCTTT.

The V gene is TRBV6-5, the J gene TRBJ2-1, with 7 bases that match TRBD2. V shed 1 base, J shed 8 bases, and the junction held 5 bases outside the gene matches. Germline V gene data show CDR1 as MNHEY and CDR2 as SVGAGI. This CDR3 contains 14 residues. The CDR3 nucleotides read TGTGCCAGCAGTTACTTTCCGGGAGGCGATGAGCAGTTCTTC. This gives the protein CASSYFPGGDEQFF.

This sequence joins TRBV7-9 and TRBJ2-2; 12 positions agree with TRBD2. The germline V gene encodes CDR1 SEHNR and CDR2 FQNEAQ (reference sequence). The V and J ends lost 5 bases and 5 bases, in that order; junction bases with no gene match: 9. The CDR3 consists of 17 residues. The CDR3: CASSTASGGAMTGELFF. CDR3 sequence (DNA): TGTGCCAGCAGCACCGCTAGCGGGGGGGCCATGACCGGGGAGCTGTTTTTT.

CDR3 nucleotide sequence: TGTGCCATCAGTGAGTCGGACAGGCGAAAACTGTTTTTT. It specifies CAISESDRRKLFF. This chain links TRBV10-3 with TRBJ1-4, with 7 bases aligning to TRBD1. The CDR3 contains 13 residues. V dropped 0 bases and J dropped 10; count of bases not matched to a gene: 2. CDR1 and CDR2 (germline): ENHRY, SYGVKD.

This chain joins TRBV4-2 and TRBJ2-7; perhaps TRBD1 as D (6 bases). The CDR3 has 15 residues. V lost 0 bases, J lost 3 bases, and 12 bases lay in between. Germline CDR1 reads LGHNA; CDR2 reads YNFKEQ. Here the CDR3 DNA reads TGTGCCAGCAGCCAAGAATGGACAGCAGACTACGAGCAGTACTTC. It specifies CASSQEWTADYEQYF.

The rearrangement links TRBV9 to TRBJ2-3, with 9 bases identical to TRBD2. V lost 4 bases to trimming and J lost 2 bases; unmatched junction nucleotides: 11. The CDR3 runs 17 residues. CDR1 and CDR2 (germline): SGDLS, YYNGEE. The CDR3 sequence: CASSPTGLAGPTDTQYF. As DNA, the CDR3 is TGTGCCAGCAGCCCTACGGGGCTAGCGGGACCCACAGATACGCAGTATTTT. Complete variable domain (other parts from reference TRBV9 and TRBJ2-3): DSGVTQTPKHLITATGQRVTLRCSPRSGDLSVYWYQQSLDQGLQFLIQYYNGEERAKGNILERFSAQQFPDLHSELNLSSLELGDSALYFCASSPTGLAGPTDTQYFGPGTRLTVL.

The chain recombines TRBV5-1 with TRBJ1-2; 9 bases match TRBD1. The CDR3 spans 12 residues. The V and J ends lost 7 bases and 2 bases, in that order; junction bases with no gene match: 0. Germline-derived CDR1 and CDR2 are SGHRS and YFSETQ. The CDR3 loop reads CASGTGNYGYTF. The CDR3 DNA reads as TGCGCCAGCGGGACAGGGAACTATGGCTACACCTTC.

The chain is built from TRBV2 and TRBJ2-7; TRBD2 is a possible D gene (5 bases). The CDR3 covers 14 residues. Germline V gives CDR1 SNHLY, CDR2 FYNNEI. Trimming cost V 7 bases and J 3 bases, with 16 bases left between them. The CDR3 here is CASTEGPDYYEQYF. As DNA, the CDR3 is TGTGCCAGCACCGAGGGCCCAGACTACTACGAGCAGTACTTC.

The J gene is TRBJ1-2, the V gene TRBV15; TRBD1 is a possible D gene (5 bases). V was pared by 2 bases and J by 5 bases, with 15 bases between. There are 15 residues in the CDR3. Looked up from germline, CDR1 is LNHNV and CDR2 is YYDKDF (reference sequence). The CDR3: CATSRPDGGTYGYTF. As DNA, the CDR3 is TGTGCCACCAGCAGACCAGACGGGGGGACTTATGGCTACACCTTC.

The chain recombines TRBV6-5 with TRBJ2-1; D possibly corresponds to TRBD1 (6 bases). This CDR3 comprises 14 residues. Trimming removed 5 bases from V and 7 bases from J, with 15 bases in between. CDR1 is MNHEY, CDR2 SVGAGI, per germline. In nucleotides, the CDR3 is TGTGCCAGCAGTGTTTGGTCAGGGGAGAATGAGCAGTTCTTC. This translates into CASSVWSGENEQFF.

The rearrangement joins TRBV5-1 to TRBJ2-7; 7 bases are shared with TRBD2. V lost 3 bases, J lost 2 bases, and 11 bases stayed unmatched. The CDR3 sequence is 16 residues long. CDR1 and CDR2 from the germline V gene are SGHRS and YFSETQ. The CDR3 bases are TGCGCCAGCAGCTCTTCATCAGCGGGGTCTACCTACGAGCAGTACTTC. Its translation: CASSSSSAGSTYEQYF.

V gene TRBV10-1 combines with J gene TRBJ1-2; 7 nucleotides agree with TRBD1. Germline assignment: CDR1 WNHNN and CDR2 SYGVQD (reference sequence). V shed 11 bases and J 3 bases; nucleotides not matched to a gene: 9. The CDR3 consists of 13 residues. The CDR3 nucleotides read TGCGCCTCCCGGGGGCAGGGGGACTATGGCTACACCTTC. This gives the protein CASRGQGDYGYTF.

This chain connects TRBV27 to TRBJ2-5; maybe TRBD1 (5 bases). CDR3 length: 17 residues. With 1 base removed from V and 1 base from J, the gap between germline ends came to 16 bases. Germline CDR1 is MNHEY and CDR2 is SMNVEV (reference sequence). The CDR3 coding sequence is TGTGCCAGCAGTTTATGGGCAGGGCCCTCATTCCAAGAGACCCAGTACTTC. It encodes CASSLWAGPSFQETQYF.

DNA of the CDR3: TGTGCCAGCAGCCCGGGACTAGCGGGCTGGGGAAACTACAATGAGCAGTTCTTC. This translates into CASSPGLAGWGNYNEQFF. The chain is built from TRBV7-8 and TRBJ2-1; 12 bases are shared with TRBD2. CDR1 SGHVS and CDR2 FQNEAQ come from the germline V gene. Losses at the gene ends were 5 bases for V and 3 bases for J; bases not matched to a gene: 11. The CDR3 is made up of 18 amino acids. Based on the CDR3 plus reference TRBV7-8 and TRBJ2-1, the full variable domain is GAGVSQSPRYKVAKRGQDVALRCDPISGHVSLFWYQQALGQGPEFLTYFQNEAQLDKSGLPSDRFFAERPEGSVSTLKIQRTQQEDSAVYLCASSPGLAGWGNYNEQFFGPGTRLTVL.